These 19 T cell receptor beta chains were all obtained from the same sample, sequenced in a study of shared clonotypes between healthy human individuals. Clones were sequenced by immunoSEQ multiplex PCR, and TCRdb holds only the in-frame ones, with some missing. Of hundreds of thousands of clones detected, 96% appear once; the ten largest clones hold around 0.1%. Naive CD8 cells comprised CD45RO-negative, CCR7-positively selected cells, excluding terminally differentiated effector memory CD45RA+ cells. The material sequenced was naive CD8+ T cells sorted from blood. The origin of the receptors is a woman aged 25-40 years in good health.

The chain employs TRBV13 and TRBJ2-7; D unclear. V lost 5 bases to trimming and J lost 4 bases, with 12 bases between them. CDR1 is PRHDT and CDR2 is FYEKMQ in the germline V gene (reference sequence). The CDR3 is 13 residues long. This chain's CDR3 is CASSLRMTYEQYF. In DNA form, the CDR3 reads TGTGCCAGCAGCCTACGAATGACTTACGAGCAGTACTTC.

As to this clone: The sample has other DNA sequences that encode this CDR3 too. J is TRBJ1-5 and V is TRBV27; D not resolved. Trimming pared 5 bases from V and 3 bases from J, leaving 8 bases between. Germline V gene sequence: CDR1 MNHEY, CDR2 SMNVEV (reference sequence). This CDR3 has 13 residues. As DNA, the CDR3 is TGTGCCAGCAGTCTGGGCTTCAATCAGCCCCAGCATTTT. Translated, it gives CASSLGFNQPQHF.

This rearrangement joins TRBV28 to TRBJ2-7; D not certain. The CDR3 is made up of 15 amino acids. V lost 5 bases, J lost 6 bases, and 20 bases lay in between. Germline V gene lookup returns CDR1 MDHEN and CDR2 SYDVKM. The CDR3, as DNA: TGTGCCAGCAGTCCCGACCTGACTCGGTCTGGCGAGCAGTACTTC. Its protein is CASSPDLTRSGEQYF.

V is TRBV28 and J is TRBJ2-5, with TRBD1 as a possible D gene (5 bases). The CDR3 extends over 14 amino acids. Germline lookup yields CDR1 MDHEN and CDR2 SYDVKM. The V end lost 2 bases, the J end lost 0 bases, and 7 bases lay between the germline ends. For the CDR3, the DNA is TGTGCCAGCAGTTTAGTGGACAACCAAGAGACCCAGTACTTC. Amino acids: CASSLVDNQETQYF.

The chain joins TRBV28 to TRBJ1-5; D might be TRBD1 (5 bases). Trimming shortened V by 6 bases and J by 0 bases, and 9 bases separated the two germline ends. The CDR3 is made up of 14 amino acids. CDR1 is MDHEN, CDR2 SYDVKM, per germline. The CDR3 region is CASRPRDSNQPQHF. The CDR3 nucleotides are TGTGCCAGCAGGCCCAGGGATAGCAATCAGCCCCAGCATTTT.

V and J are TRBV6-1 and TRBJ1-2; 8 positions agree with TRBD1. The CDR3 runs 15 residues. Germline values: CDR1 MNHNS, CDR2 SASEGT. J gave up 5 bases and V 3 bases, and 8 bases lay outside the gene matches. CDR3 sequence: CASSDRTGSGYGYTF. The CDR3 DNA reads as TGTGCCAGCAGTGACCGGACAGGGTCCGGTTATGGCTACACCTTC.

The chain links TRBV27 to TRBJ2-7; the D gene is possibly TRBD2 (7 bases). This CDR3 contains 15 residues. Germline V CDR1 and CDR2: MNHEY, SMNVEV (reference sequence). Trimming stripped 5 bases from V and 7 bases from J, with 21 bases between. CDR3 sequence: CASSPSLGGAGEQYF. The CDR3 DNA reads as TGTGCCAGCAGTCCATCCCTTGGGGGGGCGGGAGAGCAGTACTTC.

In regard to this clone: The same CDR3 can be traced to other DNA sequences in this sample. The V call is TRBV27, the J call TRBJ2-1; tentatively, D is TRBD1 or TRBD2 (5 bases each). CDR1 MNHEY and CDR2 SMNVEV come from the germline V gene (reference sequence). V dropped 0 bases and J dropped 2 bases, with 5 bases sitting between them. The CDR3 loop spans 14 amino acids. DNA for the CDR3: TGTGCCAGCAGTTTATCGGGACCCTACAATGAGCAGTTCTTC. Its protein product is CASSLSGPYNEQFF.

V usage is TRBV5-1 and J usage is TRBJ2-7; no reliable D call. Per the germline V gene, CDR1 is SGHRS and CDR2 is YFSETQ. CDR3 length: 13 amino acids. V lost 3 bases to trimming and J lost 3 bases, with 10 bases between them. The CDR3 DNA is TGCGCCAGCAGCTACAGAAATGGCTACGAGCAGTACTTC. Encoded protein: CASSYRNGYEQYF.

This sequence joins TRBV13 and TRBJ2-7; TRBD2 aligns across 10 bases. J lost 3 bases, V lost 5 bases, and 10 bases had no gene match. The CDR3 length is 16 residues. Germline V gene sequence: CDR1 PRHDT, CDR2 FYEKMQ (reference sequence). CDR3 sequence reads: CASSQAGTSEYYEQYF. In DNA form, the CDR3 reads TGTGCCAGCAGCCAAGCCGGGACTAGCGAATACTACGAGCAGTACTTC.

This sequence joins TRBV4-1 and TRBJ1-2, with D unclear. Trimming took off 3 bases at V and 6 bases at J, with 17 bases between the two ends. The CDR3 extends over 15 amino acids. The V gene's germline CDR1 is MGHRA and CDR2 YSYEKL. CDR3 coding DNA: TGCGCCAGCAGCCAGACGATGGGGTTAGGAGATGGCTACACCTTC. Its translation is CASSQTMGLGDGYTF.

The rearrangement links TRBV19 to TRBJ2-7, with a weak D call TRBD1 (6 bases). The V gene's germline CDR1 is LNHDA and CDR2 SQIVND (reference sequence). This CDR3 region has 15 residues. V shed 3 bases and J shed 3 bases, with 15 bases lying between them. The CDR3 reads CASSIVSGTNYEQYF. The CDR3 coding sequence is TGTGCCAGTAGTATCGTATCCGGGACAAACTACGAGCAGTACTTC.

The chain's CDR3 is CASSLDDTLGSNEQFF. The CDR3 DNA sequence: TGTGCCAGCAGCTTAGATGACACCCTCGGATCGAATGAGCAGTTCTTC. The V call is TRBV7-6, the J call TRBJ2-1; no definite D call. Trimming pared 1 base from V and 7 bases from J, leaving 17 bases between. Per germline, CDR1 SGHVS and CDR2 FNYEAQ. This CDR3 has 16 amino acids.

V gene TRBV27 combines with J gene TRBJ2-7; D unresolved. Germline V gene data show CDR1 as MNHEY and CDR2 as SMNVEV (reference sequence). V lost 3 bases and J 11 bases, leaving 2 bases between the germline ends. The CDR3 runs 8 residues. The CDR3 loop is CASSFEYF. For the CDR3, the DNA is TGTGCCAGCAGTTTTGAGTACTTC.

The chain links TRBV27 to TRBJ1-3; tentative D call: TRBD1 (6 bases). Germline-derived CDR1 and CDR2 are MNHEY and SMNVEV (reference sequence). The CDR3 consists of 16 residues. V dropped 5 bases and J dropped 1 base, with 15 bases sitting between them. DNA for the CDR3: TGTGCCAGCAGTCCGTCGAAGGGGGAGTCTGGAAACACCATATATTTT. It specifies CASSPSKGESGNTIYF.

The rearrangement joins TRBV10-3 to TRBJ2-1, with D unclear. Germline CDR1 reads ENHRY; CDR2 reads SYGVKD. This CDR3 has 13 amino acids. V gave up 0 bases and J gave up 9 bases, with 9 bases separating them. The CDR3 loop reads CAISESSLLEQFF. The CDR3 DNA sequence: TGTGCCATCAGTGAGTCGAGCCTTCTTGAGCAGTTCTTC.

About this clone itself: This CDR3 is also generated by other DNA sequences in the sample. The genes are TRBV7-3 and TRBJ2-1; 9 positions agree with TRBD2. The junction had 2 bases not matched to a gene; V was cut back by 0 bases and J by 5 bases. This CDR3 has 15 residues. Germline lookup yields CDR1 SGHTA and CDR2 FQGTGA. Here the CDR3 reads CASSLTGLANNEQFF. DNA for the CDR3: TGTGCCAGCAGCTTAACCGGACTAGCGAACAATGAGCAGTTCTTC.

This rearrangement joins TRBV27 to TRBJ2-1; 9 bases agree with TRBD1. The germline V gene has CDR1 MNHEY and CDR2 SMNVEV (reference sequence). The CDR3 runs 17 residues. Trimming cost V 6 bases and J 5 bases; bases outside gene matches: 14. Written as DNA, the CDR3 is TGTGCCAGCAGACCTGCCCAGGGACAGGGTGAAAACAATGAGCAGTTCTTC. It translates to CASRPAQGQGENNEQFF.

The chain uses TRBV7-9 and TRBJ2-5; 10 nucleotides line up with TRBD2. Trimming removed 5 bases from V and 2 bases from J; junction bases left unmatched: 5. CDR3 length equals 15 residues. CDR1 and CDR2 from the germline V gene are SEHNR and FQNEAQ (reference sequence). The CDR3 sequence: CASSRGLAPQETQYF. The CDR3 bases are TGTGCCAGCAGCCGGGGACTAGCGCCACAAGAGACCCAGTACTTC.